This entry lists 24 T cell receptor beta chains sequenced from one sample in a study of beta chain features in type 1 diabetes. Their specific antigens are unknown. Study results and caveats: Significant though moderate, a shortening of TCRB CDR3s appeared in all four CD4+ subsets of Type 1 diabetes patients.

Expressed TCRB transcripts were sequenced, since all the RNA that had been isolated was reverse transcribed. Generated by immunoSEQ multiplex PCR, the TCRdb table keeps only in-frame clones and is missing some. The repertoire holds 500,000 to 850,000 clones, around an eighth seen once, with 0.04% in the top ten. Sequenced: naive CD4+ T cells from blood. All receptors derive from a man between 18 and 29 years old with type 1 diabetes.

This clone was counted only a few times. The rearrangement uses TRBV6-5 and TRBJ2-1, with 8 positions matching TRBD1. J lost 12 bases, V lost 6 bases, and 10 bases had no gene match. CDR3 length: 13 residues. CDR1 is MNHEY and CDR2 is SVGAGI in the germline V gene. The CDR3 bases are TGTGCCAGCAGGGCCGGACAGGGAGACGGGCAGTTCTTC. It codes for CASRAGQGDGQFF.

This chain uses TRBV6-5 with TRBJ2-7; 8 positions match TRBD1. V shed 5 bases and J 2 bases; nucleotides not matched to a gene: 8. The CDR3 has 15 residues. The germline V gene encodes CDR1 MNHEY and CDR2 SVGAGI. The CDR3 DNA follows: TGTGCCAGCAGTCCGACAGGGGTCACTACCTACGAGCAGTACTTC. Protein product: CASSPTGVTTYEQYF.

This clone was detected a few times. The chain joins TRBV9 to TRBJ2-2, with 11 bases identical to TRBD2. J was trimmed by 7 bases and V by 0 bases; bases with no gene match: 8. Germline-derived CDR1 and CDR2 are SGDLS and YYNGEE. The CDR3 loop spans 17 amino acids. The CDR3 nucleotides are TGTGCCAGCAGCGTAGATTGGGGACTAGCGGTGGGCGGGGAGCTGTTTTTT. Translating gives CASSVDWGLAVGGELFF.

The chain combines TRBV7-9 with TRBJ2-1; D uncertain. The CDR3 extends over 14 amino acids. V was clipped by 1 base and J by 6 bases, with 10 bases between them. Germline assignment: CDR1 SEHNR and CDR2 FQNEAQ (reference sequence). CDR3 residues: CASSLGFEVNEQFF. The CDR3 DNA reads as TGTGCCAGCAGCTTAGGTTTTGAGGTCAATGAGCAGTTCTTC.

The J gene is TRBJ2-1, the V gene TRBV7-9; no clear D gene. This CDR3 has 12 amino acids. V was pared by 2 bases and J by 6 bases, with 5 bases between. Germline-derived CDR1 and CDR2 are SEHNR and FQNEAQ (reference sequence). The CDR3 loop reads CASSLNFNEQFF. CDR3 DNA: TGTGCCAGCAGCTTAAATTTCAATGAGCAGTTCTTC.

V usage is TRBV7-6 and J usage is TRBJ2-7, with 10 positions matching TRBD1. Germline CDR1 reads SGHVS; CDR2 reads FNYEAQ. The CDR3 is made up of 15 amino acids. Trimming cost V 5 bases and J 6 bases; bases outside gene matches: 10. For the CDR3, the DNA is TGTGCCAGCAGCCCGTACCGGGACAGGGGTGGCGAGCAGTACTTC. Translating gives CASSPYRDRGGEQYF.

As regards this clone: Additional DNA sequences in this sample encode the identical CDR3. The rearrangement links TRBV5-4 to TRBJ2-3; no clear D. The germline V and J ends were trimmed by 4 bases and 1 base, with 10 bases remaining between them. CDR1 is SGHNT and CDR2 is YYREEE in the germline V gene (reference sequence). The CDR3 is 14 residues long. CDR3 in DNA: TGTGCCAGCAGCCTCGGTGGGGGCACAGATACGCAGTATTTT. Translated, it gives CASSLGGGTDTQYF.

This clone was seen a few times. V is TRBV7-9 and J is TRBJ1-6, with D possibly matching TRBD1 (5 bases). Trimming took off 4 bases at V and 9 bases at J, with 13 bases between the two ends. CDR3 length equals 14 residues. CDR1 SEHNR and CDR2 FQNEAQ come from the germline V gene (reference sequence). This CDR3 reads CASSSSRDGSPLHF. The CDR3 nucleotides are TGTGCCAGCAGCTCCTCGAGGGACGGTTCACCCCTCCACTTT.

This clone showed up just a few times. The chain joins TRBV19 to TRBJ2-3; TRBD1 or TRBD2 may be the D gene (5 bases each). Trimming left V 2 bases short and J 0 bases short, with 15 bases between. CDR3 size: 17 residues. The germline V gene has CDR1 LNHDA and CDR2 SQIVND (reference sequence). The CDR3 protein is CASSIRGRGGSTDTQYF. CDR3 nucleotide sequence: TGTGCCAGTAGTATAAGAGGTCGTGGGGGTAGCACAGATACGCAGTATTTT.

This clone was seen a handful of times. The V and J genes are TRBV7-2 and TRBJ2-7, with 8 nucleotides matching TRBD1. Looked up from germline, CDR1 is SGHTA and CDR2 is FQGNSA. The V and J ends lost 1 base and 0 bases, in that order; junction bases with no gene match: 2. The CDR3 loop spans 15 amino acids. The CDR3 DNA sequence: TGTGCCAGCAGCTTAGGACAGGGGAGCTCCTACGAGCAGTACTTC. Protein: CASSLGQGSSYEQYF.

Points on this clone: At the DNA level, this CDR3 is encoded by other sequences in the same sample as well. The chain couples TRBV10-3 to TRBJ2-3; D possibly corresponds to TRBD1 (7 bases). Trimming took off 7 bases at V and 3 bases at J, with 11 bases between the two ends. The CDR3 has 13 residues. Germline loops: CDR1 ENHRY, CDR2 SYGVKD. CDR3 in DNA: TGTGCCATCACGTCAGGGGGGACAGATACGCAGTATTTT. Translation gives CAITSGGTDTQYF.

This clone appeared a few times. CDR3 protein: CSVDLGFGYGYTF. CDR3 in DNA: TGCAGCGTTGATTTGGGTTTTGGCTATGGCTACACCTTC. The chain joins TRBV29-1 to TRBJ1-2; D call uncertain. V dropped 3 bases and J dropped 4 bases, with 12 bases sitting between them. The germline gives CDR1 SQVTM, CDR2 ANQGSEA. The CDR3 runs to 13 residues.

This chain links TRBV30 with TRBJ1-5, with a tentative D call TRBD1 (6 bases). The length of the CDR3 is 15 residues. Per germline, CDR1 GTSNPN and CDR2 SVGIG (reference sequence). V was trimmed by 3 bases and J by 0 bases, leaving 12 bases between them. The CDR3 DNA is TGTGCCTGGAGGGCCGGACAGTATAGCAATCAGCCCCAGCATTTT. This sequence encodes CAWRAGQYSNQPQHF.

The rearrangement links TRBV7-9 to TRBJ1-5; D gene uncertain. The CDR3 extends over 12 amino acids. The V end lost 5 bases, the J end lost 7 bases, and 9 bases lay between the germline ends. Per the germline V gene, CDR1 is SEHNR and CDR2 is FQNEAQ (reference sequence). The CDR3 sequence is CASSLPAQPQHF. The CDR3 bases are TGTGCCAGCAGCCTACCCGCCCAGCCCCAGCATTTT.

V and J are TRBV7-3 and TRBJ2-1; D unresolved. With 0 bases removed from V and 0 bases from J, the gap between germline ends came to 9 bases. Germline-derived CDR1 and CDR2 are SGHTA and FQGTGA. The length of the CDR3 is 16 residues. The CDR3 is CASSLTQPSSYNEQFF. The CDR3 region has the DNA TGTGCCAGCAGCTTAACACAGCCCAGCTCCTACAATGAGCAGTTCTTC. The full variable domain, with the rest looked up from reference TRBV7-3 and TRBJ2-1, is GAGVSQTPSNKVTEKGKYVELRCDPISGHTALYWYRQSLGQGPEFLIYFQGTGAADDSGLPNDRFFAVRPEGSVSTLKIQRTERGDSAVYLCASSLTQPSSYNEQFFGPGTRLTVL.

V and J are TRBV7-9 and TRBJ2-5; the match to TRBD2 covers 11 bases. The germline gives CDR1 SEHNR, CDR2 FQNEAQ (reference sequence). J gave up 5 bases and V 4 bases, and 9 bases lay outside the gene matches. The CDR3 has 16 amino acids. The CDR3 DNA reads as TGTGCCAGCAGCTCCAGACTAGCGGGGACGGGTGAGACCCAGTACTTC. This codes for CASSSRLAGTGETQYF.

The chain has TRBV5-1 and TRBJ2-5; D ambiguous. This CDR3 is 15 amino acids long. Germline V lookup: CDR1 SGHRS, CDR2 YFSETQ. V lost 0 bases and J 1 base, leaving 10 bases between the germline ends. CDR3 DNA: TGCGCCAGCAGCTTGGCCGAGGTGGGCCAAGAGACCCAGTACTTC. It codes for CASSLAEVGQETQYF.

CDR3 sequence reads: CASSLTRGYTF. The CDR3 bases are TGTGCCAGCAGCTTGACAAGAGGCTACACCTTC. The rearrangement links TRBV6-1 to TRBJ1-2; D not resolved. Germline assignment: CDR1 MNHNS and CDR2 SASEGT. The V gene lost 6 bases and the J gene lost 8 bases, with 10 bases spanning the gap. The length of the CDR3 is 11 residues.

The V gene is TRBV6-5, the J gene TRBJ2-7, with D maybe TRBD1 (5 bases). The CDR3 length is 14 residues. Per germline, CDR1 MNHEY and CDR2 SVGAGI. V lost 2 bases, J lost 6 bases, and 14 bases lay in between. The CDR3 DNA follows: TGTGCCAGCAGTTACAAGGGGCTGGAGTCCGAGCAGTACTTC. Its translation is CASSYKGLESEQYF.

The rearrangement uses TRBV30 and TRBJ1-5, with 8 bases matching TRBD1. Germline V lookup: CDR1 GTSNPN, CDR2 SVGIG (reference sequence). The CDR3 loop spans 14 amino acids. V shed 4 bases and J 5 bases; nucleotides not matched to a gene: 7. CDR3 sequence (DNA): TGTGCCTGGACCGGACAGGGAATTTATCAGCCCCAGCATTTT. This gives the protein CAWTGQGIYQPQHF.

There are a few counts of this clone. The chain employs TRBV14 and TRBJ2-7; possibly TRBD1 or TRBD2 for D (5 bases each). From germline, CDR1 is SGHDN and CDR2 FVKESK. V was cut by 6 bases and J by 6 bases, with 15 bases left in between. The CDR3 totals 13 residues. The CDR3 region has the DNA TGTGCCAGCAGGAATACGGGGACGGGCGAGCAGTACTTC. It encodes CASRNTGTGEQYF.

The V and J genes are TRBV15 and TRBJ1-3; perhaps TRBD1 as D (5 bases). The CDR3 runs 16 residues. V was trimmed by 4 bases and J by 1 base, leaving 14 bases between them. CDR1 and CDR2 (germline): LNHNV, YYDKDF (reference sequence). CDR3 in DNA: TGTGCCACCAGCATCGGAAGGAGGGGATCTGGAAACACCATATATTTT. Translation gives CATSIGRRGSGNTIYF.

The chain links TRBV7-2 to TRBJ2-3; 7 positions match TRBD2. V was clipped by 6 bases and J by 3 bases; unmatched bases: 9. CDR3 size: 15 residues. The germline V gene encodes CDR1 SGHTA and CDR2 FQGNSA. CDR3 loop: CASRRIASGTDTQYF. The CDR3 coding sequence is TGTGCCAGCAGGAGAATTGCTAGCGGAACAGATACGCAGTATTTT.

There are a few counts of this clone. J is TRBJ2-1 and V is TRBV4-2, with 9 bases that match TRBD1. This CDR3 spans 14 amino acids. CDR1 is LGHNA, CDR2 YNFKEQ, per germline. Trimming removed 1 base from V and 9 bases from J; junction bases left unmatched: 4. DNA of the CDR3: TGTGCCAGCAGCCAAGGTGGGACAGGGACTGAGCAGTTCTTC. Translation gives CASSQGGTGTEQFF.